Listed here are 9 T cell receptor beta chains from one sample, sequenced in a study of OX40 agonist ivuxolimab in advanced cancers. Clones were sequenced by immunoSEQ multiplex PCR, and TCRdb holds only the in-frame ones, with some missing. The sample consists of tens of thousands of clones, over 70% of them appearing once. This specimen consisted of CD4+ or CD8+ T cells sorted from blood, obtained in a trial of the OX40 agonist ivuxolimab. These receptors all stem from an adult with an advanced solid tumor such as melanoma, head and neck, liver or kidney cancer.

This clone has a handful of counts. The gene calls are TRBV11-2 and TRBJ2-7; no definite D call. This CDR3 has 10 amino acids. Germline V gives CDR1 SGHAT, CDR2 FQNNGV. Trimming stripped 3 bases from V and 9 bases from J, with 6 bases between. CDR3 DNA sequence: TGTGCCAGCAGCTTTAATGTGCAGTACTTC. Residues: CASSFNVQYF.

This chain links TRBV5-4 with TRBJ1-5; D perhaps matches TRBD1 (6 bases). CDR3 size: 16 residues. V was trimmed by 2 bases and J by 1 base, leaving 13 bases between them. The germline V gene encodes CDR1 SGHNT and CDR2 YYREEE (reference sequence). The CDR3 is CASSLGGISSNQPQHF. The CDR3 nucleotides are TGTGCCAGCAGCTTAGGGGGGATTTCGAGCAATCAGCCCCAGCATTTT. The full variable domain, its missing parts supplied by reference TRBV5-4 and TRBJ1-5, is ETGVTQSPTHLIKTRGQQVTLRCSSQSGHNTVSWYQQALGQGPQFIFQYYREEENGRGNFPPRFSGLQFPNYSSELNVNALELDDSALYLCASSLGGISSNQPQHFGDGTRLSIL.

V usage is TRBV6-5 and J usage is TRBJ2-7, with 10 bases lining up with TRBD1. Unmatched junction bases numbered 5, after V lost 9 bases and J lost 0 bases. This CDR3 has 14 amino acids. In germline, CDR1 is MNHEY, CDR2 SVGAGI. As DNA, the CDR3 is TGTGCCAGTTGGGACAGGGGAAGCTCCTACGAGCAGTACTTC. This encodes CASWDRGSSYEQYF.

Here the CDR3 reads CASSVREGTEAFF. CDR3 nucleotide sequence: TGTGCCAGCAGTGTAAGAGAGGGGACTGAAGCTTTCTTT. The genes are TRBV2 and TRBJ1-1, with D tentatively TRBD1 (5 bases). The CDR3 sequence is 13 residues long. CDR1 SNHLY and CDR2 FYNNEI come from the germline V gene. V was pared by 4 bases and J by 5 bases, with 11 bases between. The whole variable domain, filled in from reference TRBV2 and TRBJ1-1, reads EPEVTQTPSHQVTQMGQEVILRCVPISNHLYFYWYRQILGQKVEFLVSFYNNEISEKSEIFDDQFSVERPDGSNFTLKIRSTKLEDSAMYFCASSVREGTEAFFGQGTRLTVV.

A remark on this clone: The junction and the germline gene differ at one end; a read error may be behind it. Here the CDR3 reads CASNPGHGPGSF. CDR3 sequence (DNA): TGTGCCAGCAATCCGGGACACGGACCGGGTAGCTTC. The chain employs TRBV6-5 and TRBJ2-7; a possible D gene is TRBD1 (6 bases). The germline V gene encodes CDR1 MNHEY and CDR2 SVGAGI. The CDR3 consists of 12 residues.

J is TRBJ2-1 and V is TRBV7-2; TRBD1 is a possible D gene (6 bases). Trimming took off 4 bases at V and 6 bases at J, with 13 bases between the two ends. The V gene's germline CDR1 is SGHTA and CDR2 FQGNSA. This CDR3 spans 14 amino acids. For the CDR3, the DNA is TGTGCCAGCAGCTATGACGGGACACTCAATGAGCAGTTCTTC. It is translated as CASSYDGTLNEQFF.

Written as DNA, the CDR3 is TGTGCCAGCACCCCCCGGACAGGAAGCACAGATACGCAGTATTTT. Translated: CASTPRTGSTDTQYF. The J gene is TRBJ2-3, the V gene TRBV7-6, with 7 bases aligning to TRBD1. The CDR3 is 15 amino acids. Looked up from germline, CDR1 is SGHVS and CDR2 is FNYEAQ. After removal of 7 bases from V and 0 bases from J, the junction contained 7 bases not matched to a gene.

The table lists this clone with a few counts. The chain is built from TRBV2 and TRBJ1-4, with unresolved D. V gave up 3 bases and J gave up 2 bases, with 10 bases separating them. CDR1 and CDR2 (germline): SNHLY, FYNNEI. The CDR3 has 15 residues. CDR3 nucleotide sequence: TGTGCCAGCAGTGATTTGGGCAGTACTAATGAAAAACTGTTTTTT. Translating gives CASSDLGSTNEKLFF. Filled out from reference TRBV2 and TRBJ1-4, the complete variable domain reads EPEVTQTPSHQVTQMGQEVILRCVPISNHLYFYWYRQILGQKVEFLVSFYNNEISEKSEIFDDQFSVERPDGSNFTLKIRSTKLEDSAMYFCASSDLGSTNEKLFFGSGTQLSVL.

The genes are TRBV7-2 and TRBJ1-1; D ambiguous. The germline V gene has CDR1 SGHTA and CDR2 FQGNSA. The CDR3 has 15 residues. Trimming removed 1 base at V and 0 bases at J, with 9 bases between. This CDR3 is CASSLGAGMNTEAFF. In nucleotides, the CDR3 is TGTGCCAGCAGCTTAGGGGCAGGCATGAACACTGAAGCTTTCTTT.